The 12 T cell receptor beta chains presented below share a single source sample, sequenced in a study of blood T cells in healthy people across ages. PCR was performed a second time for about 7 to 11 cycles using a sample-barcoded 5' primer and a J-beta primer mix. TCRdb reanalysed the 5' RACE reads using MiXCR and keeps one entry per CDR3 protein. The sample consists of roughly 1,800,000 distinct CDR3 sequences, around 50% of them appearing once. The sequencing input was blood. Every receptor here comes from a woman between 40 and 55 years old in good health.

This chain connects TRBV12-3 or TRBV12-4 to TRBJ1-1; a possible D gene is TRBD1 (5 bases). V shed 3 bases and J shed 4 bases, with 9 bases lying between them. The CDR3 loop spans 13 amino acids. CDR3 region: CASSFGGTTEAFF. For the CDR3, the DNA is TGTGCCAGCAGTTTTGGGGGGACCACTGAAGCTTTCTTT.

About this clonotype itself: One end of the junction varies from germline; a read error may be responsible. The chain couples TRBV7-7 to TRBJ2-5, with TRBD2 matching 14 bases. The CDR3 covers 16 residues. Germline V gives CDR1 SSHAT, CDR2 FNYEAQ (reference sequence). CDR3 amino acids: CASSAGTSGGQETQYF. In nucleotides, the CDR3 is TGTGCTAGCAGCGCCGGGACTAGCGGGGGACAAGAGACCCAGTACTTC.

This chain uses TRBV28 with TRBJ2-4, with D perhaps assigned TRBD1 or TRBD2 (5 bases each). Trimming cost V 8 bases and J 8 bases, with 10 bases left between them. Germline CDR1 and CDR2: MDHEN and SYDVKM. This CDR3 comprises 11 residues. CDR3 nucleotide sequence: TGTGCCAGCCTGACGGGGCACATTCAGTACTTC. Translation gives CASLTGHIQYF.

V is TRBV20-1 and J is TRBJ1-6, with D tentatively TRBD1 (6 bases). V lost 5 bases, J lost 0 bases, and 11 bases lay in between. Germline V gives CDR1 DFQATT, CDR2 SNEGSKA (reference sequence). The CDR3 totals 15 residues. DNA of the CDR3: TGCAGTGCTCACAGGGTCCCCTCCTATAATTCACCCCTCCACTTT. It codes for CSAHRVPSYNSPLHF.

This chain uses TRBV6-5 with TRBJ1-2; D unresolved. Trimming cost V 10 bases and J 0 bases, with 12 bases left between them. The CDR3 loop spans 13 amino acids. CDR1 and CDR2 (germline): MNHEY, SVGAGI. CDR3 amino acids: CAIRGTANYGYTF. CDR3 coding DNA: TGTGCCATCCGAGGAACCGCTAACTATGGCTACACCTTC.

The chain combines TRBV7-2 with TRBJ2-2, with 8 bases aligning to TRBD2. Germline values: CDR1 SGHTA, CDR2 FQGNSA. Trimming took 2 bases from V and 5 from J; bases not matched to a gene: 7. The CDR3 consists of 16 residues. The CDR3 DNA sequence: TGTGCCAGCAGCTTATTACCGGGACTAGTGACCGGGGAGCTGTTTTTT. This codes for CASSLLPGLVTGELFF.

The chain uses TRBV19 and TRBJ2-1, with D perhaps TRBD2 (6 bases). CDR3 length: 16 amino acids. In germline, CDR1 is LNHDA, CDR2 SQIVND (reference sequence). V was shortened by 3 bases and J by 2 bases, with 14 bases between the two germline ends. The CDR3 loop reads CASSMGAGGAYNEQFF. The CDR3, as DNA: TGTGCCAGTAGTATGGGAGCCGGGGGAGCCTACAATGAGCAGTTCTTC. The full variable domain, rest sourced from reference TRBV19 and TRBJ2-1, is DGGITQSPKYLFRKEGQNVTLSCEQNLNHDAMYWYRQDPGQGLRLIYYSQIVNDFQKGDIAEGYSVSREKKESFPLTVTSAQKNPTAFYLCASSMGAGGAYNEQFFGPGTRLTVL.

The chain carries TRBV12-3 or TRBV12-4 and TRBJ1-6; a weak D match, TRBD1 (6 bases). This CDR3 is built from 16 residues. V was pared by 1 base and J by 7 bases, with 14 bases between. In nucleotides, the CDR3 is TGTGCCAGCAGTTTAGGGGGGCAGGTTTCAAATTCACCCCTCCACTTT. It specifies CASSLGGQVSNSPLHF.

The V and J genes are TRBV20-1 and TRBJ2-3; D gene ambiguous. The CDR3 runs to 13 residues. Germline V gene sequence: CDR1 DFQATT, CDR2 SNEGSKA (reference sequence). V gave up 6 bases and J gave up 2 bases, with 12 bases separating them. This CDR3 reads CSANYFVTDTQYF. The CDR3 region has the DNA TGCAGTGCAAATTACTTTGTCACAGATACGCAGTATTTT.

The table lists this clonotype with a few counts. The chain has TRBV20-1 and TRBJ2-5; weak D call: TRBD2 (6 bases). Deletions cut 2 bases from V and 5 bases from J, with 15 bases between. This CDR3 region has 14 residues. CDR1 DFQATT and CDR2 SNEGSKA come from the germline V gene (reference sequence). The CDR3 DNA is TGCAGTGCTAGATTTCGGGGGAACATGGAGACCCAGTACTTC. Protein: CSARFRGNMETQYF.

The chain is built from TRBV4-3 and TRBJ1-4; the match to TRBD1 covers 7 bases. The V gene end was trimmed by 0 bases and the J gene end by 3 bases; junction bases not matched to a gene: 4. The CDR3 loop spans 16 amino acids. Germline V gene data show CDR1 as LGHNA and CDR2 as YSLEER. CDR3 coding DNA: TGCGCCAGCAGCCAAGACCTGACAGGGTCTAATGAAAAACTGTTTTTT. It codes for CASSQDLTGSNEKLFF.

The gene calls are TRBV13 and TRBJ2-7, with D maybe TRBD2 (6 bases). CDR3 length equals 15 residues. V was trimmed by 4 bases and J by 2 bases, leaving 15 bases between them. Germline CDR1 PRHDT, CDR2 FYEKMQ (reference sequence). The CDR3 is CASSYGAGSPYEQYF. DNA of the CDR3: TGTGCCAGCAGCTACGGGGCGGGGTCTCCCTACGAGCAGTACTTC.